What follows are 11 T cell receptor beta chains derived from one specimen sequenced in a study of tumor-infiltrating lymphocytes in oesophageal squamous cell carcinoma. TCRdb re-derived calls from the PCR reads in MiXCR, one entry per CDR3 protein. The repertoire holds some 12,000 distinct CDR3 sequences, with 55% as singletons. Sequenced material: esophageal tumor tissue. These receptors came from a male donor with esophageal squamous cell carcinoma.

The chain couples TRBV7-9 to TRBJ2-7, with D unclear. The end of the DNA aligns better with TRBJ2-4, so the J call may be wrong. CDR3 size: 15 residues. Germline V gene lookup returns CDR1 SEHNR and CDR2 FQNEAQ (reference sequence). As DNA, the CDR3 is TGTGCCAGCAGCTTAGCCGCAGCGGCCAAAAACATTCAGTACTTC. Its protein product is CASSLAAAAKNIQYF.

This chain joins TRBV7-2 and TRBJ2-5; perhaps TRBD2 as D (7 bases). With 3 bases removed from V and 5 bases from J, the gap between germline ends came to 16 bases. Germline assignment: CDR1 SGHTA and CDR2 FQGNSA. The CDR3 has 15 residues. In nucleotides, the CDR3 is TGTGCCAGCAGCTTGGTCAGAGGGGGAGGGGAGACCCAGTACTTC. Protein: CASSLVRGGGETQYF. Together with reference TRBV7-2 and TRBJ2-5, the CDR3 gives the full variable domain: GAGVSQSPSNKVTEKGKDVELRCDPISGHTALYWYRQSLGQGLEFLIYFQGNSAPDKSGLPSDRFSAERTGGSVSTLTIQRTQQEDSAVYLCASSLVRGGGETQYFGPGTRLLVL.

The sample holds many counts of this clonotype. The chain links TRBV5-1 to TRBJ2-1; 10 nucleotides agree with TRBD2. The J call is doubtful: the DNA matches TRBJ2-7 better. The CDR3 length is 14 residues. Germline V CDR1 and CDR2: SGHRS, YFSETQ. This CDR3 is CASSLGTSGYEQYF. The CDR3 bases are TGCGCCAGCAGCTTGGGGACTAGCGGCTACGAGCAGTACTTC.

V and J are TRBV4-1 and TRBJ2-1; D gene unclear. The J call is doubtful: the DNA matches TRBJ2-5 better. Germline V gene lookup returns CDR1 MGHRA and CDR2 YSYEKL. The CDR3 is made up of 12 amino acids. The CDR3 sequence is CASQDRQETQYF. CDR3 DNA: TGCGCCAGCCAGGACCGTCAAGAGACCCAGTACTTC.

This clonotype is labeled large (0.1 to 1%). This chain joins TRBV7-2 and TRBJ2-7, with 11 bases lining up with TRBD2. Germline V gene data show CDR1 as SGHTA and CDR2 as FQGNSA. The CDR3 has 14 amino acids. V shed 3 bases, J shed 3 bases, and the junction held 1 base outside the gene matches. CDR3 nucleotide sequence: TGTGCCAGCAGCTTCACTAGCGGGAGCTACGAGCAGTACTTC. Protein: CASSFTSGSYEQYF.

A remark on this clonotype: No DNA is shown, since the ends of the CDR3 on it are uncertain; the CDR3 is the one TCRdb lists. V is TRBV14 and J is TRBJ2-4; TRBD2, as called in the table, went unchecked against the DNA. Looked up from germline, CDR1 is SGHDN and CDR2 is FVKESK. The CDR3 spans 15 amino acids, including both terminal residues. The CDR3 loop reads CASPLGGGLWLHLRF.

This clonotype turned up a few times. The CDR3 protein is CASSLTGIYGYTF. As DNA, the CDR3 is TGTGCCAGCAGCCTGACAGGGATCTATGGCTACACCTTC. This sequence joins TRBV5-6 and TRBJ1-2; 7 nucleotides match TRBD1. The V segment lost 4 bases and the J segment 4 bases; nucleotides outside the gene matches: 4. The CDR3 extends over 13 amino acids. Per the germline V gene, CDR1 is SGHDT and CDR2 is YYEEEE.

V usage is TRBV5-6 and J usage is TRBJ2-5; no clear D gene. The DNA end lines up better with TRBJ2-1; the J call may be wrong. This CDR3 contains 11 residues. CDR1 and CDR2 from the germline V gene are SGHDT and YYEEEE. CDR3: CASSLAYEQFF. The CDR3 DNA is TGTGCCAGCAGCTTGGCGTATGAGCAGTTCTTC.

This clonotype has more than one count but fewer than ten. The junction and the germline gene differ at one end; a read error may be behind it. CDR3 coding DNA: TGTGCCAGCAGCTTGGGGGCCAATTCACCCCTCCACTTC. It codes for CASSLGANSPLHF. The chain employs TRBV7-3 and TRBJ2-4; possibly TRBD1 for D (6 bases). This CDR3 spans 13 amino acids. The germline V gene has CDR1 SGHTA and CDR2 FQGTGA.

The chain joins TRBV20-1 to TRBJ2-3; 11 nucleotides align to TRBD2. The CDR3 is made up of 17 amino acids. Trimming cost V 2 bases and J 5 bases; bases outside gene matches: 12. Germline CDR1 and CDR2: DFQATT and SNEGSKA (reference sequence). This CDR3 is CSARKGTSGFSKDTQYF. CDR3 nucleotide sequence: TGCAGTGCTAGAAAGGGGACTAGCGGTTTTAGTAAAGATACGCAGTATTTT.

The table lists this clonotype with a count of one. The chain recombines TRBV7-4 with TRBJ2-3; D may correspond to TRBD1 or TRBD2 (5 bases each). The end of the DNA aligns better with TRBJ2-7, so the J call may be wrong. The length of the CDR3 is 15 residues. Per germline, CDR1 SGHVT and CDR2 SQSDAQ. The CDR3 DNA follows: TGTGCCAGCAGCTTGAGGGGCCAGAACAGCTACGAGCAGTACTTC. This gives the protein CASSLRGQNSYEQYF.